Listed below are T cell receptor beta chains from one sample, sequenced in a study of vaccination and CD4 T cells after COVID-19. Each CDR3 protein gets one entry after TCRdb re-called the PCR reads with MiXCR. The top ten hold approximately 8.4% of the sample, which has more than 13,000 distinct CDR3 sequences, about 50% seen once. Their specific antigens are unknown. Material: CD4+ T cells from blood, cultured in vitro, obtained before SARS-CoV-2 vaccination. The receptors were gathered from a human donor who had recovered from COVID-19. Each CDR3 is given with its conserved first and last residue. The D gene is left open where the match is weak. Clone size, where shown, is once, few, many, or a class for clones that have expanded.

j_gene: TRBJ2-7
abundance: NA
v_gene: TRBV19
d_gene: TRBD1
CDR3nt: TGTGCCAGTTCCACTTGGGGACAGTGGGACGAGCAGTACTTC
CDR3aa: CASSTWGQWDEQYF

j_gene: TRBJ1-1
abundance: NA
v_gene: TRBV7-2
d_gene: TRBD1
CDR3nt: TGTGCCAGCAGCCAGGGGGTCCGGGGAACTGAAGCTTTCTTT
CDR3aa: CASSQGVRGTEAFF

j_gene: TRBJ2-2
abundance: few
v_gene: TRBV20-1
d_gene: TRBD2
CDR3nt: TGCAGTGCTAGGGTACCGGGACTAGCGGGATCCGGGGAGCTGTTTTTT
CDR3aa: CSARVPGLAGSGELFF

j_gene: TRBJ2-7
abundance: once
v_gene: TRBV18
d_gene: NA
CDR3nt: TGTGCCAGCTCATTAGGCCCTTCTCCCTACGAGCAGTACTTC
CDR3aa: CASSLGPSPYEQYF

j_gene: TRBJ1-2
abundance: few
v_gene: TRBV7-2
d_gene: NA
CDR3nt: TGTGCCAGCAGCTATAACCAGGGCCACTATGGCTACACCTTC
CDR3aa: CASSYNQGHYGYTF

j_gene: TRBJ1-1
abundance: NA
v_gene: TRBV20-1
d_gene: NA
CDR3nt: TGCAGTGCTAGAGGGAGCACTGAAGCTTTCTTT
CDR3aa: CSARGSTEAFF

j_gene: TRBJ1-6
abundance: NA
v_gene: TRBV6-1
d_gene: NA
CDR3nt: TGTGCCAGCAGTGCCAGGGAAGCTTATTCACCCCTCCACTTT
CDR3aa: CASSAREAYSPLHF

j_gene: TRBJ1-5
abundance: large
v_gene: TRBV20-1
d_gene: NA
CDR3nt: TGCAGTGCTAGACTCAGCCATGATAGCAATCAGCCCCAGCATTTT
CDR3aa: CSARLSHDSNQPQHF

j_gene: TRBJ2-3
abundance: NA
v_gene: TRBV9
d_gene: NA
CDR3nt: TGTGCCAGCAGCGATCCCATGGCCCCAGATACGCAGTATTTT
CDR3aa: CASSDPMAPDTQYF

j_gene: TRBJ1-1
abundance: few
v_gene: TRBV19
d_gene: NA
CDR3nt: TGTGCCAGTAGTATCGGCTGGAACACTGAAGCTTTCTTT
CDR3aa: CASSIGWNTEAFF

j_gene: TRBJ1-6
abundance: NA
v_gene: TRBV28
d_gene: TRBD1
CDR3nt: TGTGCCAGCAGTTTATTTACAGGGGGCCAGGTGTCCTATAATTCACCCCTCCACTTT
CDR3aa: CASSLFTGGQVSYNSPLHF

j_gene: TRBJ1-2
abundance: few
v_gene: TRBV6-1
d_gene: NA
CDR3nt: TGTGCCAGCAGTGAAGCATCGGGGGGCGCTGGCTATGGCTACACCTTC
CDR3aa: CASSEASGGAGYGYTF

j_gene: TRBJ2-7
abundance: NA
v_gene: TRBV27
d_gene: TRBD1
CDR3nt: TGTGCCAGCAGTAGTCCGGGACAGGGGACCTCCTACGAGCAGTACTTC
CDR3aa: CASSSPGQGTSYEQYF

j_gene: TRBJ2-7
abundance: NA
v_gene: TRBV28
d_gene: NA
CDR3nt: TGTGCCAGCAGTTCCCTATATTTCGTGGTAATTTACTTC
CDR3aa: CASSSLYFVVIYF

j_gene: TRBJ1-2
abundance: NA
v_gene: TRBV6-2/TRBV6-3
d_gene: NA
CDR3nt: TGTGCCGCCAGCCCCGCGAACTATGGCTACACCTTC
CDR3aa: CAASPANYGYTF

j_gene: TRBJ2-2
abundance: few
v_gene: TRBV7-2
d_gene: TRBD2
CDR3nt: TGTGCCAGCAGCCCGGGGGGGGCTTCCGGGGAGCTGTTTTTT
CDR3aa: CASSPGGASGELFF

j_gene: TRBJ1-3
abundance: NA
v_gene: TRBV27
d_gene: TRBD1
CDR3nt: TGTGCCAGCAGTTCCCAGGGGGCCAGCTCTGGAAACACCATATATTTT
CDR3aa: CASSSQGASSGNTIYF

j_gene: TRBJ2-5
abundance: NA
v_gene: TRBV20-1
d_gene: NA
CDR3nt: TGCAGTGCTAGAGAAAGGCTTACTAATCAAGAGACCCAGTACTTC
CDR3aa: CSARERLTNQETQYF

j_gene: TRBJ2-7
abundance: few
v_gene: TRBV7-9
d_gene: NA
CDR3nt: TGTGCCAGCAGCTTAGAAACCGCCTCCTACGAGCAGTACTTC
CDR3aa: CASSLETASYEQYF

j_gene: TRBJ2-7
abundance: few
v_gene: TRBV27
d_gene: NA
CDR3nt: TGTGCCAGCAGTTTCCGACACAAAACCTACGAGCAGTACTTC
CDR3aa: CASSFRHKTYEQYF

j_gene: TRBJ1-2
abundance: NA
v_gene: TRBV11-3
d_gene: TRBD1
CDR3nt: TGTGCCATCTCGACAGGGGAAAACTATGGCTACACCTTC
CDR3aa: CAISTGENYGYTF

j_gene: TRBJ1-6
abundance: NA
v_gene: TRBV27
d_gene: TRBD1
CDR3nt: TGTGCCAGCAGTTTTCGGGGACAGGGGGTTTCCGGGTCACCCCTCCACTTT
CDR3aa: CASSFRGQGVSGSPLHF

j_gene: TRBJ1-5
abundance: NA
v_gene: TRBV20-1
d_gene: TRBD1
CDR3nt: TGCAGTGCTAGGGTCCCGGGACAGACGAATCAGCCCCAGCATTTT
CDR3aa: CSARVPGQTNQPQHF

j_gene: TRBJ1-1
abundance: NA
v_gene: TRBV11-3
d_gene: NA
CDR3nt: TGTGCCAGCAGCTACCGGGACGGAGCTTTCTTT
CDR3aa: CASSYRDGAFF

j_gene: TRBJ2-3
abundance: NA
v_gene: TRBV15
d_gene: NA
CDR3nt: TGTGCCACCAGCAGAGGCCCATCAAGGCTGTACACAGATACGCAGTATTTT
CDR3aa: CATSRGPSRLYTDTQYF

j_gene: TRBJ1-1
abundance: NA
v_gene: TRBV7-3
d_gene: TRBD1
CDR3nt: TGTGCCAGCAGCGGGGACAGGGAGAGCACTGAAGCTTTCTTT
CDR3aa: CASSGDRESTEAFF

j_gene: TRBJ1-5
abundance: once
v_gene: TRBV30
d_gene: TRBD1
CDR3nt: TGTGCCTGGACCGCTGACCCAAGACAGGGAGGGGGTCAGCCCCAGCATTTT
CDR3aa: CAWTADPRQGGGQPQHF

j_gene: TRBJ1-1
abundance: NA
v_gene: TRBV7-2
d_gene: TRBD1
CDR3nt: TGTGCCAGCAGCGGCGCTAGGGGGCGCGAAGAAGCTTTCTTT
CDR3aa: CASSGARGREEAFF

j_gene: TRBJ2-5
abundance: NA
v_gene: TRBV7-8
d_gene: NA
CDR3nt: TGTGCCAGCAGCTTAGTGACGGGCGGGGAAGAGACCCAGTACTTC
CDR3aa: CASSLVTGGEETQYF

j_gene: TRBJ2-1
abundance: NA
v_gene: TRBV9
d_gene: TRBD2
CDR3nt: TGTGCCAGCAGCGTAGACCCGAGAGGGAGGGACAATGAGCAGTTCTTC
CDR3aa: CASSVDPRGRDNEQFF

j_gene: TRBJ1-1
abundance: once
v_gene: TRBV7-9
d_gene: NA
CDR3nt: TGTGCCAGCAGCTATAGCGGGGGGGGATACACTGAAGCTTTCTTT
CDR3aa: CASSYSGGGYTEAFF

j_gene: TRBJ2-7
abundance: few
v_gene: TRBV6-1
d_gene: TRBD2
CDR3nt: TGTGCCAGCACCGAGGGACTAGTCTCCTACGAGCAGTACTTC
CDR3aa: CASTEGLVSYEQYF

j_gene: TRBJ2-3
abundance: once
v_gene: TRBV7-2
d_gene: NA
CDR3nt: TGTGCCAGCAGCTTTCGTCAGCGACATGGCGCAGATACGCAGTATTTT
CDR3aa: CASSFRQRHGADTQYF

j_gene: TRBJ1-2
abundance: NA
v_gene: TRBV20-1
d_gene: TRBD1
CDR3nt: TGCAGTGCCTCCGCGGGGGACAGGCTCTATGGCTACACCTTC
CDR3aa: CSASAGDRLYGYTF

j_gene: TRBJ2-7
abundance: NA
v_gene: TRBV7-9
d_gene: NA
CDR3nt: TGTGCCAGCAGCTTAGCGGGCGGTTACGAGCAGTACTTC
CDR3aa: CASSLAGGYEQYF

j_gene: TRBJ2-5
abundance: NA
v_gene: TRBV30
d_gene: TRBD2
CDR3nt: TGTGCCTGGAGTTTGGGGAGGGCAGAGACCCAGTACTTC
CDR3aa: CAWSLGRAETQYF

j_gene: TRBJ1-1
abundance: NA
v_gene: TRBV4-3
d_gene: TRBD1
CDR3nt: TGCGCCAGCAGCCGAACGGGACAGGGGGACACTGAAGCTTTCTTT
CDR3aa: CASSRTGQGDTEAFF

j_gene: TRBJ1-5
abundance: once
v_gene: TRBV12-3/TRBV12-4
d_gene: NA
CDR3nt: TGTGCCAGCAGTTGGGGGGGAAGGCAGCCCCAGCATTTT
CDR3aa: CASSWGGRQPQHF

j_gene: TRBJ1-1
abundance: NA
v_gene: TRBV27
d_gene: NA
CDR3nt: TGTGCCAGCAGAACGTCGGCTGGCACTGAAGCTTTCTTT
CDR3aa: CASRTSAGTEAFF

j_gene: TRBJ1-5
abundance: NA
v_gene: TRBV7-2
d_gene: NA
CDR3nt: TGTGCCAGCAGCCTTGCCCTAGATCAGCCCCAGCATTTT
CDR3aa: CASSLALDQPQHF

j_gene: TRBJ1-2
abundance: few
v_gene: TRBV2
d_gene: NA
CDR3nt: TGTGCCAGCAGTCCCGGAATAGGCTACACCTTC
CDR3aa: CASSPGIGYTF

j_gene: TRBJ2-5
abundance: NA
v_gene: TRBV6-1
d_gene: NA
CDR3nt: TGTGCCAGCAGCCGGCCAGTGGAAACCCAGTACTTC
CDR3aa: CASSRPVETQYF

j_gene: TRBJ2-5
abundance: NA
v_gene: TRBV7-2
d_gene: NA
CDR3nt: TGTGCCAGCAGCTTAGAGGCAGGGGCAGAGACCCAGTACTTC
CDR3aa: CASSLEAGAETQYF

j_gene: TRBJ2-7
abundance: NA
v_gene: TRBV24-1
d_gene: NA
CDR3nt: TGTGCCACCAGTGTTAGCGGCTACGAGCAGTACTTC
CDR3aa: CATSVSGYEQYF

j_gene: TRBJ2-1
abundance: once
v_gene: TRBV10-1
d_gene: NA
CDR3nt: TGCGCCAGCAGACGGGACGCCTCATCCCCGGGCAATGAGCAGTTCTTC
CDR3aa: CASRRDASSPGNEQFF

j_gene: TRBJ1-2
abundance: NA
v_gene: TRBV7-2
d_gene: NA
CDR3nt: TGTGCCAGCAGCTTAGCTATGGAACAGATCGGCTACACCTTC
CDR3aa: CASSLAMEQIGYTF

j_gene: TRBJ2-5
abundance: NA
v_gene: TRBV6-5
d_gene: NA
CDR3nt: TGTGCCAGCAGTTACCGGGCAACCCAAGAGACCCAGTACTTC
CDR3aa: CASSYRATQETQYF

j_gene: TRBJ1-1
abundance: NA
v_gene: TRBV12-3/TRBV12-4
d_gene: TRBD1
CDR3nt: TGTGCCAGCACCCGCCGGGACAGGGGCACTGAAGCTTTCTTT
CDR3aa: CASTRRDRGTEAFF

j_gene: TRBJ2-2
abundance: NA
v_gene: TRBV20-1
d_gene: NA
CDR3nt: TGCAGTGCTAGTATTCATAACGCGAACACCGGGGAGCTGTTTTTT
CDR3aa: CSASIHNANTGELFF

j_gene: TRBJ2-7
abundance: NA
v_gene: TRBV28
d_gene: TRBD2
CDR3nt: TGTGCCAGCAGTTTGGGGAGGGAGGAGCAGTACTTC
CDR3aa: CASSLGREEQYF

j_gene: TRBJ2-5
abundance: few
v_gene: TRBV7-8
d_gene: TRBD2
CDR3nt: TGTGCCAGCAGCCCACATAGCGGGAGGGCGGGGGAGACCCAGTACTTC
CDR3aa: CASSPHSGRAGETQYF

j_gene: TRBJ2-7
abundance: NA
v_gene: TRBV7-2
d_gene: NA
CDR3nt: TGTGCCAGCAGCTTACCCCCGGGATACGAGCAGTACTTC
CDR3aa: CASSLPPGYEQYF